The present TCR beta chain was sequenced within a study of tumor and adjacent non-tumor tissue in lung cancer. Study information: Patients comprised eleven to twelve adenocarcinoma, a couple of squamous cell carcinoma and 1 small cell lung cancer. Notes on the study in general: Normal lung showed higher cumulative top 100 clone frequency than tumor.

The template was RNA from unsorted bulk tissue. Newly diagnosed lung cancer patients had thoracic surgery in China, August–late 2014, without prior chemotherapy. The library came from three nested PCR rounds adapted from ARM-PCR protocols. TCRdb re-called the multiplex PCR reads through MiXCR, storing one row per CDR3 protein. Of about 110,000 distinct CDR3 sequences listed, roughly 80% are singletons. CDR3 length: 15 amino acids. The germline CDR1 and CDR2 sequences are SGHAT and FQNNGV. As regards this clonotype: Its antigen is unidentified. An end of the junction differs from the germline gene, which may be a read error.

The sequence was obtained from a woman aged 60-70 years with non-small cell lung cancer. The sequenced sample consisted of lung tumor tissue. This chain joins TRBV11-2 and TRBJ1-3; D remains unclear. The CDR3 loop reads CASNLYSGRLYTIYF. Written as DNA, the CDR3 is TGTGCCAGCAACTTATACTCCGGCCGCTTATACACCATATATTTT.